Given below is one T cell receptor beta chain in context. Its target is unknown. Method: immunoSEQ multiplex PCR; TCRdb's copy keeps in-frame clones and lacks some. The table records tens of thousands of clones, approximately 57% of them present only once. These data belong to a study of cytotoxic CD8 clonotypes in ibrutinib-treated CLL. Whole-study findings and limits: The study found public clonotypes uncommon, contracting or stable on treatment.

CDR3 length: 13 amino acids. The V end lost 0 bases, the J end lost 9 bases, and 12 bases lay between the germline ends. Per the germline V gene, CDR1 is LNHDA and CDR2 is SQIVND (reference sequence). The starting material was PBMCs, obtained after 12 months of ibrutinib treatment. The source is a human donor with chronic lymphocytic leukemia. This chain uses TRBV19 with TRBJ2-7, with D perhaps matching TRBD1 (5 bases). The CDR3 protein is CASSIDRPGAQYF. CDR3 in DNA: TGTGCCAGTAGTATAGATCGGCCTGGGGCGCAGTACTTC.